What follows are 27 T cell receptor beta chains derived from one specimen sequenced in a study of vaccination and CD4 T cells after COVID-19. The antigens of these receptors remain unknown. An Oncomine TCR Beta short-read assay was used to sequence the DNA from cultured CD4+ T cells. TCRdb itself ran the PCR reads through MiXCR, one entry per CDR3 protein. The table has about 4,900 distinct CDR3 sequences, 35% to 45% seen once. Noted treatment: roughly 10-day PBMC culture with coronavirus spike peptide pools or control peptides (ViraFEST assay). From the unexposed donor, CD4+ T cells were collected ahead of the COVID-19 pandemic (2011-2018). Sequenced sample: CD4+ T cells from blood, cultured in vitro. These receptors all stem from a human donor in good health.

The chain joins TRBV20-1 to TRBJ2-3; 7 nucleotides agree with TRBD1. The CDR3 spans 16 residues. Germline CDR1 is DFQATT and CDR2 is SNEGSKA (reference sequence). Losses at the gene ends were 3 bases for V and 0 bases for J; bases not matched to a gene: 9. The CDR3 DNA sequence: TGCAGTGCTAGCGGCGGCGAGGGGGCCAGCACAGATACGCAGTATTTT. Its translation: CSASGGEGASTDTQYF.

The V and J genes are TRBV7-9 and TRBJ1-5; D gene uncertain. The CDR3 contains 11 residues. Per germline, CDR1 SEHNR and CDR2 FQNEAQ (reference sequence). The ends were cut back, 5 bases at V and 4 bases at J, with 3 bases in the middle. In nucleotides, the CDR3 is TGTGCCAGCAGCATTAATCAGCCCCAGCATTTT. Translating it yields CASSINQPQHF.

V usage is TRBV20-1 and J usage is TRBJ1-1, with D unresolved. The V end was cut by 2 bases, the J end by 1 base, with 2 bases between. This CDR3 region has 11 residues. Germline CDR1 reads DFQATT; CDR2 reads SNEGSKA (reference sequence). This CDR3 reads CSARQNTEAFF. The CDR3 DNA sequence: TGCAGTGCTAGACAGAACACTGAAGCTTTCTTT.

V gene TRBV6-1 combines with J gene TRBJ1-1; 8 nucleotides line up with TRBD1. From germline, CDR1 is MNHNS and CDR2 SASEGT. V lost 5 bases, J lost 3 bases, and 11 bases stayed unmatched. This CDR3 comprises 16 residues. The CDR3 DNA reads TGTGCCAGCAGTCACCTTGGACAGGGTGGGTACACTGAAGCTTTCTTT. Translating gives CASSHLGQGGYTEAFF.

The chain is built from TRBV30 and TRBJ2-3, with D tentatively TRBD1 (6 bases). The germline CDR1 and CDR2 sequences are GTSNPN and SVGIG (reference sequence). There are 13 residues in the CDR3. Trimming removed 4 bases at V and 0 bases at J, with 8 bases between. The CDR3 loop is CAWTGVSTDTQYF. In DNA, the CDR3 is TGTGCCTGGACAGGGGTCAGCACAGATACGCAGTATTTT.

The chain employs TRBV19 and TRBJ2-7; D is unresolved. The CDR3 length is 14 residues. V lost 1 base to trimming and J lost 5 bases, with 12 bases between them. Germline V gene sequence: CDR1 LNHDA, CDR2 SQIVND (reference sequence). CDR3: CASSIGPDFNEQYF. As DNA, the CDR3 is TGTGCCAGTAGTATAGGTCCAGATTTCAACGAGCAGTACTTC.

The CDR3 DNA sequence: TGTGCCAGCGGGACAGGGGTTGAGCAGTACTTC. It is translated as CASGTGVEQYF. The chain employs TRBV2 and TRBJ2-7; TRBD1 matches 10 bases. The germline V gene has CDR1 SNHLY and CDR2 FYNNEI. V lost 8 bases to trimming and J lost 7 bases; unmatched junction nucleotides: 2. This CDR3 is 11 amino acids long.

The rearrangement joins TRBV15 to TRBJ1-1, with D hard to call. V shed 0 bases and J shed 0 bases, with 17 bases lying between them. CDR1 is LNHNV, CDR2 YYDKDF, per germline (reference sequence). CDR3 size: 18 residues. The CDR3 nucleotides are TGTGCCACCAGCAGAGATCCGCGGCACAATCCCTTGAACACTGAAGCTTTCTTT. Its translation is CATSRDPRHNPLNTEAFF.

The CDR3 region has the DNA TGTGCCAGCAGTGAACAGGGCCCCGATCGTAATTCACCCCTCCACTTT. It yields the protein CASSEQGPDRNSPLHF. V and J are TRBV6-1 and TRBJ1-6; tentatively, D is TRBD1 (5 bases). Germline values: CDR1 MNHNS, CDR2 SASEGT. V dropped 2 bases and J dropped 6 bases, with 14 bases sitting between them. There are 16 residues in the CDR3.

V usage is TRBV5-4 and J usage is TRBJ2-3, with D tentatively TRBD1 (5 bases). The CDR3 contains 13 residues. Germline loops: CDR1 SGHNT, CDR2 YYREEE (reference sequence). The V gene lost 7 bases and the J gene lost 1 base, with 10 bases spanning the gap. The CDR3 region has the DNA TGTGCCAGCGAACAGGTGGGCACAGATACGCAGTATTTT. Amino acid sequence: CASEQVGTDTQYF.

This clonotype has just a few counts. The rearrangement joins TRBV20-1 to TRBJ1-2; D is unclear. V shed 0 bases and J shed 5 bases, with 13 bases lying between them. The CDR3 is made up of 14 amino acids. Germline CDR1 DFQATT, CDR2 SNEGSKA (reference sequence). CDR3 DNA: TGCAGTGCTAGAGACCTGAGACGAGATTATGGCTACACCTTC. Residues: CSARDLRRDYGYTF.

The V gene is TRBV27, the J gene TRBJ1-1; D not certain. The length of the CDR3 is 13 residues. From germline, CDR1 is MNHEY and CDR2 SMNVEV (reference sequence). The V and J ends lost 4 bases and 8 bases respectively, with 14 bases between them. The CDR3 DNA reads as TGTGCCAGCAGTTCCACGGGCATAGGGGAAGCTTTCTTT. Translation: CASSSTGIGEAFF.

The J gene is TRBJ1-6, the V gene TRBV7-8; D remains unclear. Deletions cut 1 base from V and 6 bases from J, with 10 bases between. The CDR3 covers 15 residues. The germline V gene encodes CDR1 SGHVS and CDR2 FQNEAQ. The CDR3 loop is CASSLDGVGNSPLHF. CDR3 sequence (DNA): TGTGCCAGCAGCTTAGATGGGGTTGGTAATTCACCCCTCCACTTT.

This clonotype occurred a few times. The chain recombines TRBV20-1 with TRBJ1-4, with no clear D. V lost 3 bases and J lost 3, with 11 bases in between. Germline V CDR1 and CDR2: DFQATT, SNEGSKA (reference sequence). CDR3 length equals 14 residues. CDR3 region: CSAREGAANEKLFF. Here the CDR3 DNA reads TGCAGTGCTAGGGAGGGTGCAGCTAATGAAAAACTGTTTTTT.

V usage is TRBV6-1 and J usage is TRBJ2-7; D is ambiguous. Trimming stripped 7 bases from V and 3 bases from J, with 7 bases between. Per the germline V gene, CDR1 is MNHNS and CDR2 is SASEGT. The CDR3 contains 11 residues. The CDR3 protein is CASIGDYEQYF. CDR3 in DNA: TGTGCCAGCATCGGAGACTACGAGCAGTACTTC.

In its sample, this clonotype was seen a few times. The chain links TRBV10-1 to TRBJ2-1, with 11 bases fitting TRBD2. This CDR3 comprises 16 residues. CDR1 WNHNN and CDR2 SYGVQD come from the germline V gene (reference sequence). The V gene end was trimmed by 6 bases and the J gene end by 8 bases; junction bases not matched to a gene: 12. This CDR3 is CASSPRLAGGNYEQFF. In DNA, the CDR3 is TGCGCCAGCAGCCCCCGTCTAGCGGGGGGTAACTATGAGCAGTTCTTC.

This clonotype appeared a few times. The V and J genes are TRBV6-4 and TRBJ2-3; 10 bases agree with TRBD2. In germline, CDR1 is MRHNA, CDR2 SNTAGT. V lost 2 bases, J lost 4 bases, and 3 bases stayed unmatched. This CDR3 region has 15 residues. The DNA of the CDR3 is TGTGCCAGCAGTGACAAGCGGGGGGGCGCAGATACGCAGTATTTT. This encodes CASSDKRGGADTQYF.

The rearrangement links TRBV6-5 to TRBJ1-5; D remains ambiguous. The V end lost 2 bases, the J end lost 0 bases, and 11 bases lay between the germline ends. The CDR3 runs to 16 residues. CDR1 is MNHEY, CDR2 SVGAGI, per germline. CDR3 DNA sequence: TGTGCCAGCAGTTACGACGTATCCTATAGCAATCAGCCCCAGCATTTT. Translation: CASSYDVSYSNQPQHF.

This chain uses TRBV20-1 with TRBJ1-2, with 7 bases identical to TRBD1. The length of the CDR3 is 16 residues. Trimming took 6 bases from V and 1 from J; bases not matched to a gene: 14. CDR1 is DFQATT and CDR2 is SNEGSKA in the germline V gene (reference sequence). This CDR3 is CSAMYRRDSFNYGYTF. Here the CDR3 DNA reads TGCAGTGCGATGTACCGGCGGGACAGTTTTAACTATGGCTACACCTTC.

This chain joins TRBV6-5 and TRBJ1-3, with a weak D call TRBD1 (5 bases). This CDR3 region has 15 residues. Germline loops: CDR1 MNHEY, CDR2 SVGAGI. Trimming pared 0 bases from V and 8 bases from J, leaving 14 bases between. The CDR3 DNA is TGTGCCAGCAGTTACTCAGACCCAGGGAGGCACACCATATATTTT. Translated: CASSYSDPGRHTIYF.

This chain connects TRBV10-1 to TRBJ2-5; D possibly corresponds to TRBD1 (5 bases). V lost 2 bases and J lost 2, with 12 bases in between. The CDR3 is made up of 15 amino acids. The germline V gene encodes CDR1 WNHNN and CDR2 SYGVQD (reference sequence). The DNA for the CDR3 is TGCGCCAGCAGTGAGACAGGACCGTATCAAGAGACCCAGTACTTC. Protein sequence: CASSETGPYQETQYF.

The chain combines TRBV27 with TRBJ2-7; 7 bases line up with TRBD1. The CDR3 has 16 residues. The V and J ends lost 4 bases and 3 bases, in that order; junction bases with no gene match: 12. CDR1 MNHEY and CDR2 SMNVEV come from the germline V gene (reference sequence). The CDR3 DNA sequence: TGTGCCAGCAGTTCACTCGGACAGGACCTCGACTACGAGCAGTACTTC. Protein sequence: CASSSLGQDLDYEQYF.

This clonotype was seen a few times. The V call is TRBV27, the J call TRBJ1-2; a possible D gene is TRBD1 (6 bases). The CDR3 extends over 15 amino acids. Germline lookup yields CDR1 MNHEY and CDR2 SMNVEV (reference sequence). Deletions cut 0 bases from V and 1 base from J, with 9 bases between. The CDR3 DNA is TGTGCCAGCAGTTTATCTCCGGGACATAACTATGGCTACACCTTC. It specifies CASSLSPGHNYGYTF.

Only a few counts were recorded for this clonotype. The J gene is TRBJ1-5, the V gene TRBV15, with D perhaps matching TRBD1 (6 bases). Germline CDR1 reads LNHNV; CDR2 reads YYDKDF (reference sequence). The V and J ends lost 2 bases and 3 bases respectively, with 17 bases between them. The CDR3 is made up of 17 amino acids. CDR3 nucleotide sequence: TGTGCCACCAGCAGACCTCAGGACAGCCTTGTCAATCAGCCCCAGCATTTT. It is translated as CATSRPQDSLVNQPQHF. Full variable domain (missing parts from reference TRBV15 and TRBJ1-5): DAMVIQNPRYQVTQFGKPVTLSCSQTLNHNVMYWYQQKSSQAPKLLFHYYDKDFNNEADTPDNFQSRRPNTSFCFLDIRSPGLGDTAMYLCATSRPQDSLVNQPQHFGDGTRLSIL.

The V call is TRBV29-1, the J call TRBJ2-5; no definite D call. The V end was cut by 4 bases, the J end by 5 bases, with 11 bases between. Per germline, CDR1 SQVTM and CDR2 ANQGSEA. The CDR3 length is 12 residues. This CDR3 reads CSVGPGEETQYF. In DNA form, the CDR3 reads TGCAGCGTTGGTCCCGGTGAGGAGACCCAGTACTTC.

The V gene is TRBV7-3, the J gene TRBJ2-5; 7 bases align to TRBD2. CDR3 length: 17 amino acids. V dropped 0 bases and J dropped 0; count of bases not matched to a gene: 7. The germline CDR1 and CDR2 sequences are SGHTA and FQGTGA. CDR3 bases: TGTGCCAGCAGCTTAACCCGGACTAGACTGTACCAAGAGACCCAGTACTTC. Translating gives CASSLTRTRLYQETQYF.

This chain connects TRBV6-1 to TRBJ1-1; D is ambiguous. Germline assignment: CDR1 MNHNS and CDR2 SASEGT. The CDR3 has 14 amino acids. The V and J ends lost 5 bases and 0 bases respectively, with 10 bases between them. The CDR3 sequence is CASSPRLMNTEAFF. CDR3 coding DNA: TGTGCCAGCAGTCCTCGATTAATGAACACTGAAGCTTTCTTT.